This passage covers 10 T cell receptor beta chains from one sample sequenced in a study of low-dose radiotherapy and immunotherapy resistance in tumors (dated by TCRdb to the early 2020s). These reads were obtained on an Illumina HiSeq 2500. Superscript III and a set of TRAV- and TRBV-specific primers were used to synthesize first-strand cDNA, so that both TCRalpha and TCRbeta chains were covered. An approximately 20-cycle PCR with Phusion amplified the TCRs, pairing a constant-region primer with the adapter that was attached to the V primers. TCRdb reworked the public reads: Q25 trimming with fastp, MiXCR clone assembly, productive beta chains retained. Rows are combined by CDR3 protein, so each entry shows the most common genes and DNA. The sample table lists some 57,000 distinct CDR3 sequences, about 25% of them with a count of one. Approximately 5.3% of the sample goes to the ten largest clones.

The time point label here, explained by the study, means: before trial treatment. This specimen was PBMCs, taken before treatment. The receptors derive from a male donor with prostate cancer.

This clonotype has more than one count but fewer than ten. This chain uses TRBV19 with TRBJ1-1; D is unresolved. Trimming removed 8 bases from V and 5 bases from J, with 9 bases in between. Germline V CDR1 and CDR2: LNHDA, SQIVND (reference sequence). The CDR3 contains 11 residues. CDR3 sequence reads: CASLTKTEAFF. DNA of the CDR3: TGTGCCAGTTTGACAAAGACTGAAGCTTTCTTT.

This chain links TRBV9 with TRBJ2-4; D not resolved. The CDR3 loop spans 15 amino acids. The V and J ends lost 0 bases and 2 bases respectively, with 9 bases between them. Germline-derived CDR1 and CDR2 are SGDLS and YYNGEE. The CDR3 coding sequence is TGTGCCAGCAGCGTAGATGTACAGACCAAAAACATTCAGTACTTC. As protein: CASSVDVQTKNIQYF. Combining the CDR3 with reference TRBV9 and TRBJ2-4 gives the whole variable domain DSGVTQTPKHLITATGQRVTLRCSPRSGDLSVYWYQQSLDQGLQFLIQYYNGEERAKGNILERFSAQQFPDLHSELNLSSLELGDSALYFCASSVDVQTKNIQYFGAGTRLSVL.

This clonotype was observed many times. The rearrangement joins TRBV13 to TRBJ2-2, with 9 bases that match TRBD2. This CDR3 comprises 15 residues. Looked up from germline, CDR1 is PRHDT and CDR2 is FYEKMQ (reference sequence). V lost 3 bases to trimming and J lost 6 bases; unmatched junction nucleotides: 5. The CDR3 region is CASSFASGEAGELFF. CDR3 nucleotides: TGTGCCAGCAGCTTTGCTAGCGGGGAGGCCGGGGAGCTGTTTTTT.

This clonotype has ten or more counts. The chain joins TRBV20-1 to TRBJ1-5; D is perhaps TRBD1 (6 bases). Germline CDR1 and CDR2: DFQATT and SNEGSKA (reference sequence). Trimming shortened V by 6 bases and J by 7 bases, and 16 bases separated the two germline ends. The CDR3 has 13 residues. The CDR3 sequence is CSAGGGGAQPQHF. CDR3 DNA: TGCAGTGCCGGAGGGGGAGGGGCCCAGCCCCAGCATTTT.

This clonotype appeared many times. The chain links TRBV3-1 to TRBJ2-7, with a weak D call TRBD1 (5 bases). CDR3 length: 14 amino acids. Per germline, CDR1 LGHDT and CDR2 YNNKEL (reference sequence). Trimming removed 2 bases at V and 2 bases at J, with 10 bases between. The CDR3 here is CASSQRQSPYEQYF. CDR3 DNA: TGTGCCAGCAGCCAAAGACAGAGTCCCTACGAGCAGTACTTC.

This clonotype qualifies as medium-sized (0.01 to 0.1%). The V call is TRBV5-1, the J call TRBJ1-1, with D maybe TRBD1 (5 bases). V gave up 4 bases and J gave up 0 bases, with 13 bases separating them. Per the germline V gene, CDR1 is SGHRS and CDR2 is YFSETQ. This CDR3 region has 15 residues. CDR3 loop: CASSPMTAMNTEAFF. The CDR3 nucleotides read TGCGCCAGCAGCCCCATGACAGCTATGAACACTGAAGCTTTCTTT.

This chain joins TRBV12-3 or TRBV12-4 and TRBJ1-1, with unresolved D. The CDR3 consists of 13 residues. V lost 3 bases to trimming and J lost 6 bases, with 11 bases between them. CDR3 nucleotides: TGTGCCAGCAGTTTGGAGGTGTCCGCTGAAGCTTTCTTT. Translation: CASSLEVSAEAFF.

This clonotype was picked up many times. In nucleotides, the CDR3 is TGCAGTGGTTCGGCGTCTAGCGGCGCGGTACTTGTCACCGGGGAGCTGTTTTTT. It specifies CSGSASSGAVLVTGELFF. The rearrangement joins TRBV20-1 to TRBJ2-2; the match to TRBD2 covers 7 bases. The CDR3 runs to 18 residues. Germline CDR1 is DFQATT and CDR2 is SNEGSKA (reference sequence). Trimming cost V 7 bases and J 4 bases; bases outside gene matches: 21.

V usage is TRBV7-9 and J usage is TRBJ2-5, with TRBD1 identical over 8 bases. The germline V gene has CDR1 SEHNR and CDR2 FQNEAQ (reference sequence). There are 13 residues in the CDR3. V trimming: 5 bases; J trimming: 5 bases; junction bases outside the gene matches: 4. The CDR3 protein is CASSPGGQETQYF. CDR3 sequence (DNA): TGTGCCAGCAGCCCAGGGGGCCAGGAGACCCAGTACTTC.

The chain recombines TRBV29-1 with TRBJ1-3; TRBD1 might be the D (6 bases). The CDR3 totals 14 residues. With 4 bases removed from V and 0 bases from J, the gap between germline ends came to 10 bases. The germline V gene has CDR1 SQVTM and CDR2 ANQGSEA. The CDR3 loop is CSVAGGLSGNTIYF. The CDR3 region has the DNA TGCAGCGTTGCCGGGGGCCTCTCTGGAAACACCATATATTTT. Together with reference TRBV29-1 and TRBJ1-3, the CDR3 gives the full variable domain: SAVISQKPSRDICQRGTSLTIQCQVDSQVTMMFWYRQQPGQSLTLIATANQGSEATYESGFVIDKFPISRPNLTFSTLTVSNMSPEDSSIYLCSVAGGLSGNTIYFGEGSWLTVV.